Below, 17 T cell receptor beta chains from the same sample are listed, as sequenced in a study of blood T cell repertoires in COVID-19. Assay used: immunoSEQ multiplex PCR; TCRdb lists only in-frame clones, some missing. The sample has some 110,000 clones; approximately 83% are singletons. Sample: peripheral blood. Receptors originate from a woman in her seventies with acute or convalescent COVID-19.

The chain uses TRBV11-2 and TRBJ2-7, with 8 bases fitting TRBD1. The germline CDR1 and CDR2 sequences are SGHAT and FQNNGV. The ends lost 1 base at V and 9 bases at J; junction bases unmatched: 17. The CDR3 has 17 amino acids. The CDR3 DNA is TGTGCCAGCAGCTTAGTTCCAAGAAGGGACAGGTGGAAATGGCAGTACTTC. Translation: CASSLVPRRDRWKWQYF.

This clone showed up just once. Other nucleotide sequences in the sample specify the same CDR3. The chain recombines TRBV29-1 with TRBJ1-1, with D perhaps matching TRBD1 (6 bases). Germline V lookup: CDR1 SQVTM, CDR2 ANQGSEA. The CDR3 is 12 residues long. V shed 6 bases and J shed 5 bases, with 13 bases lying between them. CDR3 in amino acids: CSVEGGATEAFF. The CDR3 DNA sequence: TGCAGCGTCGAGGGGGGGGCAACTGAAGCTTTCTTT.

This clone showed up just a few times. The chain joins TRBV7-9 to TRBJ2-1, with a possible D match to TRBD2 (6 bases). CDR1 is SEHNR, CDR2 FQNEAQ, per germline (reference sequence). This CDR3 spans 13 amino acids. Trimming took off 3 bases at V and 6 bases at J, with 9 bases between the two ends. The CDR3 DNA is TGTGCCAGCAGCTTGGGGGGTGGCAATGAGCAGTTCTTC. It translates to CASSLGGGNEQFF.

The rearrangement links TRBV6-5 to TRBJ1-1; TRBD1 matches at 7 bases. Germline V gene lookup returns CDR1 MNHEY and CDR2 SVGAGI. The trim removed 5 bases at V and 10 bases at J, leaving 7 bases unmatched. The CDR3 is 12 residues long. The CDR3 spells CASSRTGERAFF. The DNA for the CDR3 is TGTGCCAGCAGTCGAACAGGGGAAAGAGCTTTCTTT.

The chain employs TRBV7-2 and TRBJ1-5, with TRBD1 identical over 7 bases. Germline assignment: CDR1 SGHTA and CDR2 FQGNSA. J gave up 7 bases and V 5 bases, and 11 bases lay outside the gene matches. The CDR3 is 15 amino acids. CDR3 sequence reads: CASSLNRQGGQPQHF. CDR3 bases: TGTGCCAGCAGCCTCAATCGACAGGGAGGACAGCCCCAGCATTTT.

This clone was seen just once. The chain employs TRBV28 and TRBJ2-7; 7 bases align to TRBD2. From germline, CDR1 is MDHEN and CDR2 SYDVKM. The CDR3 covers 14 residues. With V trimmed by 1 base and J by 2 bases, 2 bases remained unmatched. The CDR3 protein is CASSLFAGAYEQYF. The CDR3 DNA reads TGTGCCAGCAGTTTATTTGCGGGGGCCTACGAGCAGTACTTC.

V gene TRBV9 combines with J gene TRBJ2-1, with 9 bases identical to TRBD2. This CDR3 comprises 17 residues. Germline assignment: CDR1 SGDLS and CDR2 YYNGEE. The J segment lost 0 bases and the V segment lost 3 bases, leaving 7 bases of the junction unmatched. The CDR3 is CASSAEGSGGSYNEQFF. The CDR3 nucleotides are TGTGCCAGCAGCGCCGAAGGTAGCGGGGGCTCCTACAATGAGCAGTTCTTC.

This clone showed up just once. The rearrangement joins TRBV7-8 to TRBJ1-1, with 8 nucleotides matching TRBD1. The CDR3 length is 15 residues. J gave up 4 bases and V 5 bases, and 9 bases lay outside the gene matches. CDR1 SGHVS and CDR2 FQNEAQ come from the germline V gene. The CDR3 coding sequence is TGTGCCAGCAGCCTCTTTCAGGGGGCTAGCACTGAAGCTTTCTTT. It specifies CASSLFQGASTEAFF.

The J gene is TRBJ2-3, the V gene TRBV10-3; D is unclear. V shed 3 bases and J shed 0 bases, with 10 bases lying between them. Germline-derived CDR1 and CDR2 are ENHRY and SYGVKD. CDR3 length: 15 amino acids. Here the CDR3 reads CAISDETTSTDTQYF. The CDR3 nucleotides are TGTGCCATCAGTGACGAGACAACTAGCACAGATACGCAGTATTTT.

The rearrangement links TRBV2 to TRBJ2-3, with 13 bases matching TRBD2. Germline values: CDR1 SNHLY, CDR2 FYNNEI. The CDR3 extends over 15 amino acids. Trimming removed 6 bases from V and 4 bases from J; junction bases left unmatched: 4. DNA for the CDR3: TGTGCCAGCAGAGGACTAGCGGGAGACTCAGATACGCAGTATTTT. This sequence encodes CASRGLAGDSDTQYF.

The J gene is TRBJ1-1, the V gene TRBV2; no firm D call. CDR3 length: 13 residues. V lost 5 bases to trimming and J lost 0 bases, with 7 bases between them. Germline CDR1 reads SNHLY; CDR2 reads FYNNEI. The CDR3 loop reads CASSFSLNTEAFF. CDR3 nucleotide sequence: TGTGCCAGCAGTTTTAGCTTGAACACTGAAGCTTTCTTT.

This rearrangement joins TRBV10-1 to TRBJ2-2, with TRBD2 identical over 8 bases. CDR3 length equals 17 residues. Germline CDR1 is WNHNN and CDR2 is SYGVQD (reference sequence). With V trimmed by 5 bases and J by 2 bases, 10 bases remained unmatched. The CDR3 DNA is TGCGCCAGCAGTCGGGGGTCAGCGGGGGTCAACACCGGGGAGCTGTTTTTT. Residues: CASSRGSAGVNTGELFF.

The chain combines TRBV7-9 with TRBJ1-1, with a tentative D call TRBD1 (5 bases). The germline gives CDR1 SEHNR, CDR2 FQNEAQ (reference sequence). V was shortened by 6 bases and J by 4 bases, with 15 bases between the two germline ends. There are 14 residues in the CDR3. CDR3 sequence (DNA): TGTGCCAGCAGTGCGGGGCTACGGGGCACTGAAGCTTTCTTT. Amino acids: CASSAGLRGTEAFF.

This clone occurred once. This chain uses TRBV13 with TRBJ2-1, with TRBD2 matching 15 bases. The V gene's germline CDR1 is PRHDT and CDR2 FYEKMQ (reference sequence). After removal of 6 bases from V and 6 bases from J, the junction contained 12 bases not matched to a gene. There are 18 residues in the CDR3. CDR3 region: CASRDPGTSGRSRNEQFF. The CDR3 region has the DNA TGTGCCAGCAGGGACCCCGGGACTAGCGGGAGGTCTCGCAATGAGCAGTTCTTC. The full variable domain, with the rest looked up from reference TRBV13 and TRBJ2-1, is AAGVIQSPRHLIKEKRETATLKCYPIPRHDTVYWYQQGPGQDPQFLISFYEKMQSDKGSIPDRFSAQQFSDYHSELNMSSLELGDSALYFCASRDPGTSGRSRNEQFFGPGTRLTVL.

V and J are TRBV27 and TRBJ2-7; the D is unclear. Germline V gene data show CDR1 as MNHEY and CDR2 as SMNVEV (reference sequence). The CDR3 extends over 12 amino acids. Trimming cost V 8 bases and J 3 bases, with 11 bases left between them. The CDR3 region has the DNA TGTGCCAGCGATATTGCGATCTACGAGCAGTACTTC. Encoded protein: CASDIAIYEQYF.

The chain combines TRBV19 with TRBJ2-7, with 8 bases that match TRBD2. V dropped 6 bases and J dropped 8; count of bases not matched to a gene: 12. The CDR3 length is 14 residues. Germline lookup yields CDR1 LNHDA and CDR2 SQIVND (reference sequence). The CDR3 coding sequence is TGTGCCAGTAGCCCTATAGGGACTAGTTCCAAGCAGTACTTC. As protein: CASSPIGTSSKQYF.

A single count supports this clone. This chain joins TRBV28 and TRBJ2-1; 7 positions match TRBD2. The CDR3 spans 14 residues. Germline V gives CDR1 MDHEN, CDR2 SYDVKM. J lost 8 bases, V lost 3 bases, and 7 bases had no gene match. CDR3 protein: CASSFGLGWDEQFF. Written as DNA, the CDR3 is TGTGCCAGCAGTTTTGGACTAGGCTGGGATGAGCAGTTCTTC.